The 2 T cell receptor beta chains presented below share a single source sample, sequenced in a study of blood T cell repertoires in COVID-19. Produced via immunoSEQ multiplex PCR; TCRdb's table is partial and in-frame only. This repertoire shows fewer than 250,000 clones, about nine tenths found once; its top ten account for 0.78%. Sequenced material: peripheral blood. The origin of the receptors is a woman in her seventies with acute or convalescent COVID-19.

The V call is TRBV21-1, the J call TRBJ1-2; TRBD1, the table's D call, lacks a check against the DNA. TRBV21-1 is a listed pseudogene. This CDR3 has 14 amino acids. This chain's CDR3 is CASSKRHYNYGYTF. For the CDR3, the DNA is TGTGCCAGCAGCAAGAGACATTATAACTATGGCTACACCTTC.

This clone was counted a single time. The chain carries TRBV2 and TRBJ2-5, with TRBD1 matching over 10 bases. The CDR3 length is 15 residues. V trimming: 4 bases; J trimming: 1 base; junction bases outside the gene matches: 3. Germline CDR1 is SNHLY and CDR2 is FYNNEI. CDR3 bases: TGTGCCAGCAGTGGGACAGGGGGGGGCCAAGAGACCCAGTACTTC. Translation: CASSGTGGGQETQYF.